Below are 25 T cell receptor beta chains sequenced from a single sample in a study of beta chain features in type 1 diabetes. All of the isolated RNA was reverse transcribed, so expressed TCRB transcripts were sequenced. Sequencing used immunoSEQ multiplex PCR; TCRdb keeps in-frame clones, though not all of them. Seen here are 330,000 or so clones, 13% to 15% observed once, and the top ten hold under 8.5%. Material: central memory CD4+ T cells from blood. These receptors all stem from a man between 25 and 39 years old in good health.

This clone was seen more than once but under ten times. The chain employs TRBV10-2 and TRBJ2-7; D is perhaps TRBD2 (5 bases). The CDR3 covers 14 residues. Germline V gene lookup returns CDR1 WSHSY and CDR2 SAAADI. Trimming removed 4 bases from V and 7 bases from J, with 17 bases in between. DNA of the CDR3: TGCGCCAGCAGTGGCGAACTAGGGTCGGGAGAGCAGTACTTC. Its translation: CASSGELGSGEQYF.

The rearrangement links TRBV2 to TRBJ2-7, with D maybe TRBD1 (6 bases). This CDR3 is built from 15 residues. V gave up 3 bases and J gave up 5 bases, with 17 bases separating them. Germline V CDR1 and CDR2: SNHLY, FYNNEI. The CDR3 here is CASSDPGVGSNEQYV. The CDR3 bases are TGTGCCAGCAGTGATCCAGGGGTCGGGTCTAACGAGCAGTACGTC.

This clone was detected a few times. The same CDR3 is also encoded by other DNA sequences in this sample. CDR3 DNA sequence: TGTGCCAGCAGCGTAGGCGTGTACCAAGAGACCCAGTACTTC. As protein: CASSVGVYQETQYF. V and J are TRBV9 and TRBJ2-5, with unresolved D. V was pared by 0 bases and J by 0 bases, with 6 bases between. This CDR3 region has 14 residues. Germline V CDR1 and CDR2: SGDLS, YYNGEE.

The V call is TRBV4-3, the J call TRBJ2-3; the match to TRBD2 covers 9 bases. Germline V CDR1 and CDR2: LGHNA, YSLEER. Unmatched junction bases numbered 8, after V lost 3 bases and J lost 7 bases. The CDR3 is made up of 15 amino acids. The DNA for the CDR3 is TGCGCCAGCAGCCAGTCCGGGACTAGCCTTCATACGCAGTATTTT. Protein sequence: CASSQSGTSLHTQYF.

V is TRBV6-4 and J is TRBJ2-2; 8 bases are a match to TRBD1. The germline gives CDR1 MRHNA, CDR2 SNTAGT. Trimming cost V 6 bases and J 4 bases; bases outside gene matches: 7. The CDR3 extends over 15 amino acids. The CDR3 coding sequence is TGTGCCAGCAGAATATCAGGGGGCAGCACCGGGGAGCTGTTTTTT. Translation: CASRISGGSTGELFF.

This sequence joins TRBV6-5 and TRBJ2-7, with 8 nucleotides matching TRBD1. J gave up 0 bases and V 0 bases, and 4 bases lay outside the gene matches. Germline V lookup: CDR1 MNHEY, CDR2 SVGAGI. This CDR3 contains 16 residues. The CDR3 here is CASSYSQGVNSYEQYF. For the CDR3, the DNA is TGTGCCAGCAGTTACTCACAGGGGGTGAACTCCTACGAGCAGTACTTC.

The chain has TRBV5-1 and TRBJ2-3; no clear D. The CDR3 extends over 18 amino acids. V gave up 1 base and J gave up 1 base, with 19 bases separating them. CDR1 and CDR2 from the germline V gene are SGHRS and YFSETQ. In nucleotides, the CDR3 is TGCGCCAGCAGCTTGATTGCTAGAGGTCTGTTAGGCACAGATACGCAGTATTTT. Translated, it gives CASSLIARGLLGTDTQYF.

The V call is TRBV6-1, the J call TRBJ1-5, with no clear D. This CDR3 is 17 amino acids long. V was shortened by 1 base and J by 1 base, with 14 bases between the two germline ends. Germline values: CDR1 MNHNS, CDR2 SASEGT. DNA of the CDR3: TGTGCCAGCAGTGAAGAAAGATGGGTAGGAAGCAATCAGCCCCAGCATTTT. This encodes CASSEERWVGSNQPQHF.

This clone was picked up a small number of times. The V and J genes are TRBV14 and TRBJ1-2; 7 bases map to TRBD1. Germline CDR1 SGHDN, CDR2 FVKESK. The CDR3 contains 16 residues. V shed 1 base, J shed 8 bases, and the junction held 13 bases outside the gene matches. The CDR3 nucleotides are TGTGCCAGCAGCCAAGTACAGGCAGGGGGGGAAGAAGGCTACACCTTC. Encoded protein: CASSQVQAGGEEGYTF.

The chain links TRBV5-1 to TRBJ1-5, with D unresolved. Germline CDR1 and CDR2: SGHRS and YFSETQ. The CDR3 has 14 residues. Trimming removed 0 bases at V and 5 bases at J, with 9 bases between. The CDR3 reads CASSLDPRHQPQHF. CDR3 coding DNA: TGCGCCAGCAGCTTGGATCCCAGGCATCAGCCCCAGCATTTT.

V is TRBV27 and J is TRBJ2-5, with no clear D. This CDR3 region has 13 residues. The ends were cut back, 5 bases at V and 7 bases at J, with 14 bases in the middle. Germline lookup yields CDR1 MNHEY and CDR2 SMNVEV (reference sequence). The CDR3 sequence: CASSEDSRGTQYF. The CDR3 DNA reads TGTGCCAGCAGTGAAGACTCTCGCGGGACCCAGTACTTC.

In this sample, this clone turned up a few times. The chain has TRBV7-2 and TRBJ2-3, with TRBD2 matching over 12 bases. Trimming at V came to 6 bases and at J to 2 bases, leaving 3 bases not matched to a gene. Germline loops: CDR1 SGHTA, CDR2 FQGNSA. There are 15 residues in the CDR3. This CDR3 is CASSSSGRDTDTQYF. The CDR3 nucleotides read TGTGCCAGCAGTTCTAGCGGGAGGGACACAGATACGCAGTATTTT. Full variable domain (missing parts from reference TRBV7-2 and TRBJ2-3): GAGVSQSPSNKVTEKGKDVELRCDPISGHTALYWYRQSLGQGLEFLIYFQGNSAPDKSGLPSDRFSAERTGGSVSTLTIQRTQQEDSAVYLCASSSSGRDTDTQYFGPGTRLTVL.

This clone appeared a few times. The CDR3 DNA is TGCGCCAGCAGCTTGGGGGTAGATGAAGCTTTCTTT. Protein: CASSLGVDEAFF. V usage is TRBV5-1 and J usage is TRBJ1-1; D is unresolved. The CDR3 covers 12 residues. V shed 0 bases and J shed 7 bases, with 7 bases lying between them. Germline V gives CDR1 SGHRS, CDR2 YFSETQ.

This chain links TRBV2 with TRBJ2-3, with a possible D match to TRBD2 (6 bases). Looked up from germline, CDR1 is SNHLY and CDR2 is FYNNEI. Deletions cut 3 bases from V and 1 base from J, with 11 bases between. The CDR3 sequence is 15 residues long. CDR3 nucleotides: TGTGCCAGCAGTGATGTGGGGGAGGGCACAGATACGCAGTATTTT. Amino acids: CASSDVGEGTDTQYF.

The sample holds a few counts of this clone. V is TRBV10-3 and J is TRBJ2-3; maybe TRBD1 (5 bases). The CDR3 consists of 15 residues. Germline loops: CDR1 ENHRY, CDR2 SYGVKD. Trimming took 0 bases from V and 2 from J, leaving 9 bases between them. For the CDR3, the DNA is TGTGCCATCAGTGAGTCACCGACAGCCACAGATACGCAGTATTTT. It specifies CAISESPTATDTQYF.

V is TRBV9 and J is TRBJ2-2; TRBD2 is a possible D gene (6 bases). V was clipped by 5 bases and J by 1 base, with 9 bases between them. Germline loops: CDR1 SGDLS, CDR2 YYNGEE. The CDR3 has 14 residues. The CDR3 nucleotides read TGTGCCAGCAGTTTAGCGGTGAACACCGGGGAGCTGTTTTTT. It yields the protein CASSLAVNTGELFF.

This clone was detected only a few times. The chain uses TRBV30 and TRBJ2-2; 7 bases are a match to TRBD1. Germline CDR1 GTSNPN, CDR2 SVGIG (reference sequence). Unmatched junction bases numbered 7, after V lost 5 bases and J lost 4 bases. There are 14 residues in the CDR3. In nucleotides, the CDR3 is TGTGCCTGGGCTCAGACAGGGATCACCGGGGAGCTGTTTTTT. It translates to CAWAQTGITGELFF.

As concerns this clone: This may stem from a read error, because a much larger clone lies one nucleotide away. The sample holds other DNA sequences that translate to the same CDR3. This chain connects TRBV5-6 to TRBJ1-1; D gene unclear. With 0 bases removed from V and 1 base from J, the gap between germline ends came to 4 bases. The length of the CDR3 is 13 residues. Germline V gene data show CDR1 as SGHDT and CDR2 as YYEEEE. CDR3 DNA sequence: TGTGCCAGCAGCTTGGGCCGGAACACTGAAGCTTTCTTT. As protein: CASSLGRNTEAFF.

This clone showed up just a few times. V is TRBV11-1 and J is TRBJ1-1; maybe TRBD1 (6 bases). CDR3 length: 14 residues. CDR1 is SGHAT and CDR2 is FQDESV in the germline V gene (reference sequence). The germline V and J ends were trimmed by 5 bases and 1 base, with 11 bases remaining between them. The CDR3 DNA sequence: TGTGCCAGCAGCGACCTACAGGGGAACACTGAAGCTTTCTTT. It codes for CASSDLQGNTEAFF.

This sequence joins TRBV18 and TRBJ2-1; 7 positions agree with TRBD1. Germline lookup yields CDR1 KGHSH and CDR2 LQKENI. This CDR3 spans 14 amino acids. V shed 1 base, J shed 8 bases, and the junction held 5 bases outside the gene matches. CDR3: CASSPQRTGDEQFF. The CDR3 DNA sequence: TGTGCCAGCTCACCACAACGGACAGGCGATGAGCAGTTCTTC.

CDR3 bases: TGTGCCAGCAGTTTGTGGGGAAACAATCAGCCCCAGCATTTT. The encoded protein is CASSLWGNNQPQHF. The chain has TRBV28 and TRBJ1-5; unclear D gene. This CDR3 spans 14 amino acids. The V and J ends lost 3 bases and 3 bases respectively, with 9 bases between them. CDR1 MDHEN and CDR2 SYDVKM come from the germline V gene.

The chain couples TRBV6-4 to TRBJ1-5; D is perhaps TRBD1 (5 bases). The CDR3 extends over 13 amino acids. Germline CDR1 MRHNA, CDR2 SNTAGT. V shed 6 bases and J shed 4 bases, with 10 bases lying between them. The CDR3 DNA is TGTGCCAGCAGGGGACTGAATAATCAGCCCCAGCATTTT. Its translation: CASRGLNNQPQHF.

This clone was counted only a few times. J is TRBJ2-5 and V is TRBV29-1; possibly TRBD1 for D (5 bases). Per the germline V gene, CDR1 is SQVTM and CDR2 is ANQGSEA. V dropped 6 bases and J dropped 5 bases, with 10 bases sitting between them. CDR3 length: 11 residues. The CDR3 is CSVGLGETQYF. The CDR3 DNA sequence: TGCAGCGTGGGGCTAGGGGAGACCCAGTACTTC.

The CDR3 sequence: CASTQWGTPSDTQYF. The CDR3, as DNA: TGCGCCAGCACCCAATGGGGGACGCCCTCAGATACGCAGTATTTT. The chain joins TRBV5-1 to TRBJ2-3, with D perhaps given as TRBD1 or TRBD2 (5 bases each). Germline loops: CDR1 SGHRS, CDR2 YFSETQ. This CDR3 contains 15 residues. The V gene lost 6 bases and the J gene lost 4 bases, with 18 bases spanning the gap.

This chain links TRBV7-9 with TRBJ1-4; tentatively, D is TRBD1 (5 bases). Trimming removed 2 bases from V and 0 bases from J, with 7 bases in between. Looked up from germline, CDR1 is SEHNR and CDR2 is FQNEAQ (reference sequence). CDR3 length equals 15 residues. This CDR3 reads CASSLLTATNEKLFF. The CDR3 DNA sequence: TGTGCCAGCAGCTTACTGACAGCAACTAATGAAAAACTGTTTTTT.